This T cell receptor (beta chain) is from a study of shared clonotypes between healthy human individuals. About the study: Aged between 18 and 49, the donors were a couple of women and three men.

TCRdb keeps only in-frame clones here, not all; method: immunoSEQ multiplex PCR. The sample has over 1.5 million clones, around 98% seen once. The material sequenced was naive CD4+ T cells sorted from blood. The sample's subset: CD45RA+ positively selected. This clonotype was sampled from a man aged 25 to 40 in good health.

CDR3: CASSLVAGLASDTQYF. The CDR3, as DNA: TGTGCCAGCAGCTTAGTAGCGGGACTAGCTAGTGATACGCAGTATTTT. The chain has TRBV7-2 and TRBJ2-3, with 9 bases fitting TRBD2. The CDR3 contains 16 residues. The ends lost 1 base at V and 6 bases at J; junction bases unmatched: 8. CDR1 SGHTA and CDR2 FQGNSA come from the germline V gene.